Shown below are 22 T cell receptor beta chains from a single sample sequenced in a study of control samples from healthy donors and cancer patients. The assay was immunoSEQ multiplex PCR, and TCRdb's table has in-frame clones only and misses some. The table includes tens of thousands of clones, roughly 82% detected once. Sequencing input: PBMCs. The receptors were gathered from a woman between 45 and 65 years old with lung cancer.

The gene calls are TRBV4-3 and TRBJ1-6; the D is unclear. CDR1 is LGHNA, CDR2 YSLEER, per germline. This CDR3 is built from 15 residues. Trimming cost V 0 bases and J 8 bases, with 11 bases left between them. The CDR3 nucleotides are TGCGCCAGCAGCCAAGATTCGGCGGACTATTCACCCCTCCACTTT. This sequence encodes CASSQDSADYSPLHF.

The chain has TRBV6-6 and TRBJ1-1; D call uncertain. Germline V gives CDR1 MNHNY, CDR2 SVGAGI (reference sequence). The CDR3 runs 13 residues. V was clipped by 1 base and J by 2 bases, with 5 bases between them. The CDR3 protein is CASSYLGNTEAFF. CDR3 sequence (DNA): TGTGCCAGCAGTTACTTAGGTAACACTGAAGCTTTCTTT.

This clone occurred a few times. In DNA form, the CDR3 reads TGTGCCAGCAGCCAGTTTCGGAACACCGGGGAGCTGTTTTTT. Amino acid sequence: CASSQFRNTGELFF. V gene TRBV3-1 (or the pseudogene TRBV3-2) combines with J gene TRBJ2-2; D uncertain. Per the germline V gene, CDR1 is LGHDT and CDR2 is YNNKEL (reference sequence). CDR3 length: 14 residues. Deletions cut 3 bases from V and 1 base from J, with 6 bases between.

This clone came up a few times. The CDR3 is CASSLRDSPLHF. In DNA form, the CDR3 reads TGTGCCAGCAGCCTCAGGGATTCACCCCTCCACTTT. The rearrangement uses TRBV7-8 and TRBJ1-6; D may be TRBD1 (5 bases). The V and J ends lost 5 bases and 8 bases respectively, with 7 bases between them. The CDR3 is 12 residues long. Per the germline V gene, CDR1 is SGHVS and CDR2 is FQNEAQ.

The count of this clone is one. This sequence joins TRBV19 and TRBJ1-1; D ambiguous. The V end was cut by 4 bases, the J end by 0 bases, with 12 bases between. The germline CDR1 and CDR2 sequences are LNHDA and SQIVND (reference sequence). The CDR3 is 15 residues long. As DNA, the CDR3 is TGTGCCAGTAGTAACCAAGATTCCATGAACACTGAAGCTTTCTTT. Translation: CASSNQDSMNTEAFF.

This sequence joins TRBV28 and TRBJ1-1; 7 bases match TRBD1. The J segment lost 2 bases and the V segment lost 4 bases, leaving 7 bases of the junction unmatched. The CDR3 spans 15 residues. Looked up from germline, CDR1 is MDHEN and CDR2 is SYDVKM. This CDR3 reads CASSSSGGINTEAFF. The CDR3 DNA reads TGTGCCAGCAGTTCCTCAGGGGGGATTAACACTGAAGCTTTCTTT.

The CDR3 reads CASSVGGNSNQPQHF. CDR3 sequence (DNA): TGTGCCAGCAGTGTCGGCGGGAATAGCAATCAGCCCCAGCATTTT. The chain uses TRBV2 and TRBJ1-5; D gene unclear. Deletions cut 4 bases from V and 0 bases from J, with 10 bases between. The CDR3 has 15 residues. Germline-derived CDR1 and CDR2 are SNHLY and FYNNEI.

The DNA of the CDR3 is TGCGCCAGCAGCGAGGGGACAGGGGGCCATTACAATGAGCAGTTCTTC. It encodes CASSEGTGGHYNEQFF. This chain uses TRBV5-1 with TRBJ2-1; 12 nucleotides agree with TRBD1. Germline V gene data show CDR1 as SGHRS and CDR2 as YFSETQ. CDR3 length equals 16 residues. Trimming removed 4 bases from V and 4 bases from J; junction bases left unmatched: 6.

Notes on this clone: The same CDR3 is also encoded by other DNA sequences in this sample. The chain recombines TRBV12-3 or TRBV12-4 with TRBJ1-1; D remains unclear. Trimming stripped 3 bases from V and 1 base from J, with 3 bases between. The CDR3 extends over 12 amino acids. CDR3 sequence: CASSLGNTEAFF. DNA for the CDR3: TGTGCCAGCAGTTTGGGGAACACTGAAGCTTTCTTT.

The rearrangement links TRBV24-1 to TRBJ2-4; 9 bases are shared with TRBD2. The ends lost 3 bases at V and 10 bases at J; junction bases unmatched: 3. The CDR3 runs to 13 residues. Germline CDR1 is KGHDR and CDR2 is SFDVKD. CDR3 DNA: TGTGCCACCAGTGATGCGGGAGGGGGGATTCAGTACTTC. It yields the protein CATSDAGGGIQYF.

This chain joins TRBV6-5 and TRBJ2-5; 10 bases align to TRBD2. The germline CDR1 and CDR2 sequences are MNHEY and SVGAGI. The CDR3 is 15 residues long. Unmatched junction bases numbered 10, after V lost 6 bases and J lost 6 bases. The CDR3 spells CASSQGASGGKTQYF. The CDR3 DNA follows: TGTGCCAGCAGCCAGGGGGCTAGCGGGGGAAAGACCCAGTACTTC.

The V call is TRBV7-2, the J call TRBJ2-2; 10 positions agree with TRBD1. The J segment lost 1 base and the V segment lost 1 base, leaving 0 bases of the junction unmatched. This CDR3 is built from 16 residues. Germline values: CDR1 SGHTA, CDR2 FQGNSA. CDR3 nucleotide sequence: TGTGCCAGCAGCTTAGGGGACAGGGGGAACACCGGGGAGCTGTTTTTT. Protein sequence: CASSLGDRGNTGELFF. The full variable domain, completed using reference TRBV7-2 and TRBJ2-2, is GAGVSQSPSNKVTEKGKDVELRCDPISGHTALYWYRQSLGQGLEFLIYFQGNSAPDKSGLPSDRFSAERTGGSVSTLTIQRTQQEDSAVYLCASSLGDRGNTGELFFGEGSRLTVL.

The V gene is TRBV6-2 or TRBV6-3, the J gene TRBJ2-2, with D possibly matching TRBD1 (6 bases). The CDR3 sequence is 18 residues long. Germline loops: CDR1 MNHEY, CDR2 SVGEGT. Between the trimmed V and J ends, which lost 2 bases and 0 bases, there was a span of 16 bases. Here the CDR3 reads CASSYAYGRTANTGELFF. CDR3 DNA: TGTGCCAGCAGTTACGCTTATGGGCGGACAGCGAACACCGGGGAGCTGTTTTTT.

This chain joins TRBV27 and TRBJ1-2, with D hard to call. CDR3 length equals 14 residues. Germline values: CDR1 MNHEY, CDR2 SMNVEV (reference sequence). Trimming stripped 4 bases from V and 1 base from J, with 10 bases between. The CDR3 spells CASSYSPLNYGYTF. DNA for the CDR3: TGTGCCAGCAGTTATTCTCCACTTAACTATGGCTACACCTTC.

CDR3 coding DNA: TGTGCCAGCAGCTTAAGAGGGGGGTCAGTGAACACTGAAGCTTTCTTT. It translates to CASSLRGGSVNTEAFF. The V gene is TRBV7-3, the J gene TRBJ1-1, with D tentatively TRBD1 (6 bases). V was clipped by 1 base and J by 0 bases, with 12 bases between them. CDR1 and CDR2 (germline): SGHTA, FQGTGA. The CDR3 covers 16 residues.

In this sample, this clone turned up many times. This chain joins TRBV4-1 and TRBJ1-6; maybe TRBD1 (6 bases). The CDR3 runs 15 residues. Germline CDR1 MGHRA, CDR2 YSYEKL. V lost 4 bases and J lost 9, with 16 bases in between. CDR3 loop: CASSRGPGTGSPLHF. DNA for the CDR3: TGCGCCAGCAGCCGGGGGCCGGGGACGGGTTCACCCCTCCACTTT.

The chain employs TRBV6-5 and TRBJ1-6; TRBD1 is a possible D gene (5 bases). The CDR3 spans 15 residues. The ends were cut back, 5 bases at V and 6 bases at J, with 14 bases in the middle. Germline loops: CDR1 MNHEY, CDR2 SVGAGI. The CDR3 nucleotides are TGTGCCAGCAGTCCCGAGGCAGGGAGTAATTCACCCCTCCACTTT. It translates to CASSPEAGSNSPLHF.

Only one count was recorded for this clone. This sequence joins TRBV5-4 and TRBJ2-1, with D possibly being TRBD2 (7 bases). The V end lost 4 bases, the J end lost 0 bases, and 11 bases lay between the germline ends. This CDR3 is built from 15 residues. CDR1 and CDR2 from the germline V gene are SGHNT and YYREEE (reference sequence). The CDR3 loop is CASSEGGSSYNEQFF. The CDR3 DNA follows: TGTGCCAGCAGCGAGGGGGGGAGCTCCTACAATGAGCAGTTCTTC.

The chain has TRBV7-9 and TRBJ2-2; D is unclear. V was pared by 4 bases and J by 7 bases, with 7 bases between. The CDR3 loop spans 12 amino acids. Looked up from germline, CDR1 is SEHNR and CDR2 is FQNEAQ (reference sequence). The CDR3 bases are TGTGCCAGCAGCTCCGTCCTCGGGGAGCTGTTTTTT. Protein: CASSSVLGELFF. The full variable domain, rest sourced from reference TRBV7-9 and TRBJ2-2, is DTGVSQNPRHKITKRGQNVTFRCDPISEHNRLYWYRQTLGQGPEFLTYFQNEAQLEKSRLLSDRFSAERPKGSFSTLEIQRTEQGDSAMYLCASSSVLGELFFGEGSRLTVL.

The chain links TRBV20-1 to TRBJ2-7; TRBD2 might be the D (6 bases). Deletions cut 6 bases from V and 7 bases from J, with 13 bases between. CDR1 and CDR2 (germline): DFQATT, SNEGSKA (reference sequence). The CDR3 contains 11 residues. CDR3 amino acids: CSAPLAREQYF. As DNA, the CDR3 is TGCAGTGCACCCCTAGCGAGGGAGCAGTACTTC.

This clone was picked up many times. The chain has TRBV12-5 and TRBJ1-6; D unresolved. CDR1 is LGHNT and CDR2 is FRNRAP in the germline V gene. Between the trimmed V and J ends, which lost 2 bases and 7 bases, there was a span of 6 bases. There are 13 residues in the CDR3. In DNA, the CDR3 is TGTGCTAGTGGTTTGAACCAGAATTCACCCCTCCACTTT. Its translation is CASGLNQNSPLHF. Filled out from reference TRBV12-5 and TRBJ1-6, the complete variable domain reads DARVTQTPRHKVTEMGQEVTMRCQPILGHNTVFWYRQTMMQGLELLAYFRNRAPLDDSGMPKDRFSAEMPDATLATLKIQPSEPRDSAVYFCASGLNQNSPLHFGNGTRLTVT.

The chain links TRBV27 to TRBJ1-1; possibly TRBD1 for D (6 bases). Trimming took off 5 bases at V and 2 bases at J, with 12 bases between the two ends. Germline V CDR1 and CDR2: MNHEY, SMNVEV (reference sequence). The CDR3 contains 14 residues. CDR3 residues: CASSGYGTNTEAFF. DNA for the CDR3: TGTGCCAGCAGTGGCTACGGGACAAACACTGAAGCTTTCTTT.